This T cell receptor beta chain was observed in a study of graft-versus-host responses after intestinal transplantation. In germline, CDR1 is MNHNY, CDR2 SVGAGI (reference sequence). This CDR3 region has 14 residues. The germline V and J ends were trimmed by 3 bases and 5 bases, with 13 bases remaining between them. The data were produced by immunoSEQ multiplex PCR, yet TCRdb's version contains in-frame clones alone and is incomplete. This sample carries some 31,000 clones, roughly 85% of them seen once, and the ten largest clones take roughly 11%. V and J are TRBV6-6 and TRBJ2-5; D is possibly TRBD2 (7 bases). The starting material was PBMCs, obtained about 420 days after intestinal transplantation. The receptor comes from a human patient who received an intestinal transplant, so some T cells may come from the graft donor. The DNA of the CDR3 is TGTGCCAGCAGTTATGGGGGGGGCGGGGAGACCCAGTACTTC. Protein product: CASSYGGGGETQYF.